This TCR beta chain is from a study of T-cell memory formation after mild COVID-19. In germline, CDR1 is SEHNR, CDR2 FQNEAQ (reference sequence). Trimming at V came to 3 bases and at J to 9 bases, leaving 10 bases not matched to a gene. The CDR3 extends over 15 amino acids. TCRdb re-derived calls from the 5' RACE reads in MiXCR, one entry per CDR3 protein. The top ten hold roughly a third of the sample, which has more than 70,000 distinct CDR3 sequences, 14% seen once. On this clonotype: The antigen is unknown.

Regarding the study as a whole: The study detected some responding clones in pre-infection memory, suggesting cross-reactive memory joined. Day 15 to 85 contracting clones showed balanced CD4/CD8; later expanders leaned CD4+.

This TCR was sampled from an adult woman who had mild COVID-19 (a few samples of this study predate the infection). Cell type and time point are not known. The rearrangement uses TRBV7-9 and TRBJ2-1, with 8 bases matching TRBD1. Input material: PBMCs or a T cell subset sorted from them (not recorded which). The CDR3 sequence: CASSFVVPGGSEQFF. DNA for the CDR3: TGTGCCAGCAGCTTCGTGGTTCCAGGGGGCAGTGAGCAGTTCTTC.